This TCR beta chain was identified in a study of early T cells in non-severe SARS-CoV-2 infection. TCRdb analysed the 5' RACE reads with MiXCR anew, one entry per CDR3 protein. This table holds over 85,000 distinct CDR3 sequences, 15% to 20% found once. The CDR3 has 14 amino acids. The V gene end was trimmed by 4 bases and the J gene end by 5 bases; junction bases not matched to a gene: 3. Germline V gene data show CDR1 as MNHNY and CDR2 as SVGAGI (reference sequence). The V gene is TRBV6-6, the J gene TRBJ1-1; 11 bases are a match to TRBD1. The material sequenced was whole blood. This TCR was sampled from an adult who was a healthcare worker with PCR-confirmed SARS-CoV-2 infection or an uninfected control (not recorded which). CDR3 sequence: CASSLGTGGTEAFF. CDR3 DNA sequence: TGTGCCAGCAGTTTAGGGACAGGGGGTACTGAAGCTTTCTTT.